Each of the 30 T cell receptor beta chains below was sequenced from the same sample in a study of T cell responses to AZD1222 COVID-19 vaccine. Profiled with immunoSEQ multiplex PCR; TCRdb holds only in-frame clones, not every one. Of about 150,000 clones listed, approximately 90% were seen once; the top ten hold approximately 1.5%. Material: peripheral blood, obtained 28 days after the second AZD1222 dose. All receptors come from an adult who received the AZD1222 COVID-19 vaccine.

This clone has only a few counts. The V call is TRBV2, the J call TRBJ1-5; tentatively, D is TRBD1 (6 bases). Germline CDR1 and CDR2: SNHLY and FYNNEI. V was trimmed by 6 bases and J by 4 bases, leaving 16 bases between them. The CDR3 length is 15 residues. The CDR3 loop is CASRKQGGSNQPQHF. In DNA form, the CDR3 reads TGTGCCAGCAGGAAACAGGGAGGGTCGAATCAGCCCCAGCATTTT.

This chain links TRBV29-1 with TRBJ1-1, with D perhaps TRBD1 (5 bases). V was pared by 3 bases and J by 4 bases, with 9 bases between. CDR1 is SQVTM and CDR2 is ANQGSEA in the germline V gene. This CDR3 has 12 amino acids. CDR3 loop: CSVDSRATEAFF. Written as DNA, the CDR3 is TGCAGCGTTGATAGCAGGGCCACTGAAGCTTTCTTT.

This clone was detected once. The CDR3 DNA reads TGTGCCAGCTCACCACCGGGGGAAAGATCCGAGCAGTACTTC. This encodes CASSPPGERSEQYF. The chain carries TRBV18 and TRBJ2-7; D is possibly TRBD1 or TRBD2 (5 bases each). The germline V and J ends were trimmed by 0 bases and 6 bases, with 12 bases remaining between them. Germline CDR1 is KGHSH and CDR2 is LQKENI. CDR3 length: 14 amino acids.

The chain combines TRBV6-9 with TRBJ2-7; 7 bases line up with TRBD1. The CDR3 is made up of 16 amino acids. From germline, CDR1 is MNHGY and CDR2 SVAAGI. V lost 2 bases, J lost 1 base, and 8 bases stayed unmatched. CDR3 loop: CASSYPYRGESYEQYF. The DNA for the CDR3 is TGTGCCAGCAGTTATCCGTACAGGGGAGAGTCCTACGAGCAGTACTTC.

The chain links TRBV6-5 to TRBJ1-2; D gene ambiguous. This CDR3 contains 13 residues. The V end was cut by 6 bases, the J end by 3 bases, with 11 bases between. The germline V gene has CDR1 MNHEY and CDR2 SVGAGI. The CDR3, as DNA: TGTGCCAGCAGCCCCGGGTTAGACTATGGCTACACCTTC. This encodes CASSPGLDYGYTF.

V is TRBV6-5 and J is TRBJ2-7; 9 bases are shared with TRBD1. The V gene end was trimmed by 10 bases and the J gene end by 0 bases; junction bases not matched to a gene: 4. Germline assignment: CDR1 MNHEY and CDR2 SVGAGI. This CDR3 is built from 13 residues. The CDR3 DNA sequence: TGTGCCACCAAGGGACAGGGCTCCTACGAGCAGTACTTC. It is translated as CATKGQGSYEQYF.

This chain links TRBV27 with TRBJ1-4; no clear D. V was pared by 1 base and J by 0 bases, with 9 bases between. From germline, CDR1 is MNHEY and CDR2 SMNVEV (reference sequence). This CDR3 contains 16 residues. The DNA for the CDR3 is TGTGCCAGCAGTTTATACAGCTCCGCAACTAATGAAAAACTGTTTTTT. This translates into CASSLYSSATNEKLFF. The variable domain in full, with the rest retrieved from reference TRBV27 and TRBJ1-4, is EAQVTQNPRYLITVTGKKLTVTCSQNMNHEYMSWYRQDPGLGLRQIYYSMNVEVTDKGDVPEGYKVSRKEKRNFPLILESPSPNQTSLYFCASSLYSSATNEKLFFGSGTQLSVL.

V is TRBV4-2 and J is TRBJ2-1; D gene ambiguous. Germline V gives CDR1 LGHNA, CDR2 YNFKEQ. The CDR3 length is 12 residues. The V gene lost 7 bases and the J gene lost 1 base, with 5 bases spanning the gap. The CDR3 loop is CASKGSYNEQFF. CDR3 DNA sequence: TGTGCCAGCAAAGGATCCTACAATGAGCAGTTCTTC.

This chain links TRBV3-1 (or the pseudogene TRBV3-2) with TRBJ1-2; D ambiguous. Trimming took 0 bases from V and 5 from J, leaving 10 bases between them. CDR1 and CDR2 (germline): LGHDT, YNNKEL (reference sequence). CDR3 length equals 14 residues. The CDR3 bases are TGTGCCAGCAGCCAAGATCGGTCGGCATATGGCTACACCTTC. This sequence encodes CASSQDRSAYGYTF.

The chain links TRBV18 to TRBJ2-3; D may be TRBD1 (6 bases). Germline lookup yields CDR1 KGHSH and CDR2 LQKENI. V was shortened by 6 bases and J by 2 bases, with 12 bases between the two germline ends. The CDR3 is 14 amino acids. The CDR3 DNA sequence: TGTGCCAGCTCCCCTGGGGGCTACACAGATACGCAGTATTTT. This gives the protein CASSPGGYTDTQYF.

The chain recombines TRBV28 with TRBJ2-3; 10 positions match TRBD2. Germline values: CDR1 MDHEN, CDR2 SYDVKM. V lost 5 bases to trimming and J lost 0 bases; unmatched junction nucleotides: 5. The CDR3 totals 16 residues. CDR3 bases: TGTGCCAGCAGTGGAACTAGCGGGACTAGCACAGATACGCAGTATTTT. Its protein product is CASSGTSGTSTDTQYF.

The rearrangement links TRBV5-1 to TRBJ2-2, with 7 nucleotides matching TRBD1. The CDR3 contains 15 residues. Germline CDR1 reads SGHRS; CDR2 reads YFSETQ. Germline trimming cut 7 bases from V and 4 bases from J; bases unmatched to any gene: 10. CDR3 in DNA: TGCGCCAGCTCAACAGGGCACAGGGGCACCGGGGAGCTGTTTTTT. Translation: CASSTGHRGTGELFF.

The chain recombines TRBV27 with TRBJ1-2; D is unclear. CDR1 is MNHEY, CDR2 SMNVEV, per germline (reference sequence). With 5 bases removed from V and 8 bases from J, the gap between germline ends came to 12 bases. The CDR3 runs 12 residues. The DNA for the CDR3 is TGTGCCAGCAGTCCGGAAGGAGACGGCTACACCTTC. Its protein is CASSPEGDGYTF.

The gene calls are TRBV7-8 and TRBJ2-7, with 7 bases identical to TRBD2. Germline trimming cut 5 bases from V and 6 bases from J; bases unmatched to any gene: 10. CDR1 SGHVS and CDR2 FQNEAQ come from the germline V gene. This CDR3 is 14 amino acids long. DNA for the CDR3: TGTGCCAGCAGCCTAACTCGACTAGCCAGCGAGCAGTACTTC. Encoded protein: CASSLTRLASEQYF.

This clone has only one observation. The rearrangement links TRBV11-2 to TRBJ1-5; no clear D. Germline V gene data show CDR1 as SGHAT and CDR2 as FQNNGV. V was cut by 3 bases and J by 6 bases, with 9 bases left in between. The CDR3 extends over 13 amino acids. The CDR3 DNA is TGTGCCAGCAGCTTGGAAGGGTTTCAGCCCCAGCATTTT. Translating gives CASSLEGFQPQHF.

This clone appeared a few times. The rearrangement uses TRBV7-2 and TRBJ2-7, with 7 positions matching TRBD1. Per germline, CDR1 SGHTA and CDR2 FQGNSA. The CDR3 sequence is 15 residues long. With 6 bases clipped from V and 2 bases from J, the junction kept 10 bases outside the gene matches. The chain's CDR3 is CASREQGGLTYEQYF. The CDR3 DNA sequence: TGTGCCAGCAGGGAGCAAGGGGGCCTCACCTACGAGCAGTACTTC.

This sequence joins TRBV11-3 and TRBJ1-5; no clear D gene. CDR1 and CDR2 from the germline V gene are SGHNT and YENEEA. V was pared by 0 bases and J by 6 bases, with 6 bases between. This CDR3 comprises 13 residues. CDR3 DNA: TGTGCCAGCAGCTTAGAAGGTGTTCAGCCCCAGCATTTT. It codes for CASSLEGVQPQHF.

The J gene is TRBJ2-3, the V gene TRBV2, with 8 bases lining up with TRBD2. This CDR3 region has 12 residues. J lost 9 bases, V lost 6 bases, and 5 bases had no gene match. From germline, CDR1 is SNHLY and CDR2 FYNNEI. DNA for the CDR3: TGTGCCAGCAGAATCGAGCGGGAGACGCAGTATTTT. Translation: CASRIERETQYF.

The chain uses TRBV19 and TRBJ1-2; unclear D gene. The ends were cut back, 3 bases at V and 6 bases at J, with 17 bases in the middle. The length of the CDR3 is 15 residues. CDR1 and CDR2 (germline): LNHDA, SQIVND (reference sequence). The chain's CDR3 is CASSISFGTSNGYTF. CDR3 nucleotide sequence: TGTGCCAGTAGTATTAGTTTTGGCACCTCTAATGGCTACACCTTC.

The chain recombines TRBV19 with TRBJ1-1; D is ambiguous. The CDR3 loop spans 13 amino acids. CDR1 and CDR2 from the germline V gene are LNHDA and SQIVND (reference sequence). Trimming removed 3 bases at V and 1 base at J, with 6 bases between. The CDR3 sequence: CASSMYRNTEAFF. The DNA of the CDR3 is TGTGCCAGTAGTATGTACAGGAACACTGAAGCTTTCTTT.

The chain combines TRBV29-1 with TRBJ1-2; no definite D call. Germline V gives CDR1 SQVTM, CDR2 ANQGSEA. V lost 3 bases and J lost 6, with 11 bases in between. The CDR3 covers 12 residues. The CDR3 region is CSVDRGWDGYTF. The CDR3 DNA is TGCAGCGTTGATCGGGGTTGGGATGGCTACACCTTC. The variable domain in full, completed from reference TRBV29-1 and TRBJ1-2, reads SAVISQKPSRDICQRGTSLTIQCQVDSQVTMMFWYRQQPGQSLTLIATANQGSEATYESGFVIDKFPISRPNLTFSTLTVSNMSPEDSSIYLCSVDRGWDGYTFGSGTRLTVV.

This chain uses TRBV7-2 with TRBJ1-5; 9 bases map to TRBD1. Looked up from germline, CDR1 is SGHTA and CDR2 is FQGNSA. J gave up 3 bases and V 4 bases, and 4 bases lay outside the gene matches. The CDR3 runs 15 residues. CDR3 DNA: TGTGCCAGCAGCTCCGGGACAGGGAACAATCAGCCCCAGCATTTT. Protein sequence: CASSSGTGNNQPQHF.

The chain joins TRBV28 to TRBJ1-1, with TRBD1 matching 7 bases. Germline V gene sequence: CDR1 MDHEN, CDR2 SYDVKM. The V segment lost 3 bases and the J segment 2 bases; nucleotides outside the gene matches: 9. The CDR3 loop spans 16 amino acids. The CDR3 DNA is TGTGCCAGCAGTTTGGATAGGTGGGACAGAAACACTGAAGCTTTCTTT. Translated: CASSLDRWDRNTEAFF.

This rearrangement joins TRBV30 to TRBJ2-2; TRBD1 matches 8 bases. This CDR3 contains 14 residues. Germline CDR1 and CDR2: GTSNPN and SVGIG (reference sequence). Trimming at V came to 4 bases and at J to 9 bases, leaving 10 bases not matched to a gene. The CDR3 region has the DNA TGTGCCTGGAAGGGCCCAGGGGGCCCCCGGGAGCTGTTTTTT. This encodes CAWKGPGGPRELFF.

The chain employs TRBV4-2 and TRBJ2-4; D may be TRBD1 (6 bases). This CDR3 has 16 amino acids. CDR1 is LGHNA, CDR2 YNFKEQ, per germline. Trimming removed 0 bases at V and 8 bases at J, with 17 bases between. The CDR3 nucleotides read TGTGCCAGCAGCCAAGATGGGGGACCCAGGGGATACATTCAGTACTTC. It translates to CASSQDGGPRGYIQYF.

The chain combines TRBV7-2 with TRBJ2-7; weak D call: TRBD1 (5 bases). The CDR3 has 13 amino acids. Germline loops: CDR1 SGHTA, CDR2 FQGNSA. Trimming left V 5 bases short and J 6 bases short, with 14 bases between. The CDR3 here is CASSPRTPGEQYF. CDR3 nucleotides: TGTGCCAGCAGCCCCCGGACACCTGGCGAGCAGTACTTC. The complete variable domain, with remaining parts taken from reference TRBV7-2 and TRBJ2-7, reads GAGVSQSPSNKVTEKGKDVELRCDPISGHTALYWYRQSLGQGLEFLIYFQGNSAPDKSGLPSDRFSAERTGGSVSTLTIQRTQQEDSAVYLCASSPRTPGEQYFGPGTRLTVT.

The chain recombines TRBV19 with TRBJ1-5; TRBD1 is a possible D gene (5 bases). The V end was cut by 0 bases, the J end by 5 bases, with 14 bases between. The CDR3 has 16 amino acids. The germline gives CDR1 LNHDA, CDR2 SQIVND (reference sequence). The CDR3 spells CASSIDQLGPHQPQHF. CDR3 nucleotides: TGTGCCAGTAGTATAGATCAGTTGGGACCACATCAGCCCCAGCATTTT. Drawing the rest from reference TRBV19 and TRBJ1-5, the complete variable domain is DGGITQSPKYLFRKEGQNVTLSCEQNLNHDAMYWYRQDPGQGLRLIYYSQIVNDFQKGDIAEGYSVSREKKESFPLTVTSAQKNPTAFYLCASSIDQLGPHQPQHFGDGTRLSIL.

The chain carries TRBV18 and TRBJ1-2, with D perhaps matching TRBD1 (6 bases). This CDR3 contains 15 residues. Germline lookup yields CDR1 KGHSH and CDR2 LQKENI. V lost 6 bases to trimming and J lost 4 bases, with 18 bases between them. The CDR3 spells CASSPGHELGYGYTF. The CDR3 DNA follows: TGTGCCAGCTCTCCGGGACACGAACTCGGCTATGGCTACACCTTC.

The chain employs TRBV7-2 and TRBJ2-7; 9 bases are a match to TRBD2. The CDR3 runs 15 residues. The V gene's germline CDR1 is SGHTA and CDR2 FQGNSA. Germline trimming cut 7 bases from V and 3 bases from J; bases unmatched to any gene: 10. DNA of the CDR3: TGTGCCAGCACCCCAGTCGAGACTAGCGGCTACGAGCAGTACTTC. Translating gives CASTPVETSGYEQYF.

The chain links TRBV27 to TRBJ2-7; D perhaps matches TRBD1 (5 bases). CDR1 is MNHEY and CDR2 is SMNVEV in the germline V gene (reference sequence). The CDR3 covers 13 residues. With 10 bases removed from V and 4 bases from J, the gap between germline ends came to 17 bases. The CDR3 sequence is CATSPRADYEQYF. The CDR3 DNA is TGTGCCACCTCCCCCAGGGCCGATTACGAGCAGTACTTC.